Shown below are 14 T cell receptor beta chains from a single sample sequenced in a study of control samples from healthy donors and cancer patients. Assay: immunoSEQ multiplex PCR; the TCRdb copy retains only in-frame clones and omits some. The sample has approximately 220,000 clones; just under 95% are singletons. Sequencing was performed on blood. These receptors all stem from a man aged 45 to 65 in good health.

CDR3 in amino acids: CASSWGTIGTNYGYTF. CDR3 DNA sequence: TGCGCCAGCAGCTGGGGGACAATCGGGACCAACTATGGCTACACCTTC. V is TRBV5-1 and J is TRBJ1-2, with D possibly TRBD1 on 6 matching bases. CDR1 SGHRS and CDR2 YFSETQ come from the germline V gene. This CDR3 is 16 amino acids long. V shed 3 bases and J shed 2 bases, with 17 bases lying between them.

The chain uses TRBV5-1 and TRBJ2-5; 7 positions agree with TRBD2. Looked up from germline, CDR1 is SGHRS and CDR2 is YFSETQ. This CDR3 has 14 amino acids. V lost 1 base to trimming and J lost 4 bases; unmatched junction nucleotides: 4. CDR3 sequence: CASSLPGGGETQYF. The CDR3 nucleotides are TGCGCCAGCAGCTTGCCGGGGGGAGGAGAGACCCAGTACTTC.

This sequence joins TRBV7-2 and TRBJ1-1; D remains unclear. This CDR3 is built from 14 residues. The germline V gene has CDR1 SGHTA and CDR2 FQGNSA. Trimming shortened V by 6 bases and J by 6 bases, and 17 bases separated the two germline ends. Here the CDR3 reads CASSTVPFNAEAFF. In nucleotides, the CDR3 is TGTGCCAGCAGTACAGTCCCTTTTAACGCTGAAGCTTTCTTT.

This rearrangement joins TRBV3-1 (or the pseudogene TRBV3-2) to TRBJ2-1; a possible D gene is TRBD1 (6 bases). Germline V lookup: CDR1 LGHDT, CDR2 YNNKEL (reference sequence). This CDR3 region has 17 residues. V was pared by 1 base and J by 0 bases, with 13 bases between. CDR3 loop: CASSQGDIFRSYNEQFF. The CDR3 DNA is TGTGCCAGCAGCCAAGGGGACATCTTCCGCTCCTACAATGAGCAGTTCTTC.

The rearrangement joins TRBV3-1 (or the pseudogene TRBV3-2) to TRBJ1-4, with D possibly being TRBD1 (5 bases). CDR3 size: 14 residues. The germline gives CDR1 LGHDT, CDR2 YNNKEL (reference sequence). V was pared by 4 bases and J by 8 bases, with 14 bases between. CDR3 DNA sequence: TGTGCCAGCAGCCCTCCCGGGACTTGGGAAAAACTGTTTTTT. It codes for CASSPPGTWEKLFF.

The chain links TRBV5-1 to TRBJ1-1, with 7 bases lining up with TRBD1. This CDR3 contains 16 residues. Germline V lookup: CDR1 SGHRS, CDR2 YFSETQ. The V gene end was trimmed by 4 bases and the J gene end by 3 bases; junction bases not matched to a gene: 12. The CDR3 spells CASSAQPTGDDTEAFF. The CDR3, as DNA: TGCGCCAGCAGCGCCCAACCTACAGGGGACGACACTGAAGCTTTCTTT. The complete variable domain, with remaining parts taken from reference TRBV5-1 and TRBJ1-1, reads KAGVTQTPRYLIKTRGQQVTLSCSPISGHRSVSWYQQTPGQGLQFLFEYFSETQRNKGNFPGRFSGRQFSNSRSEMNVSTLELGDSALYLCASSAQPTGDDTEAFFGQGTRLTVV.

The chain has TRBV4-1 and TRBJ2-3; D is unresolved. The CDR3 sequence is 17 residues long. Germline values: CDR1 MGHRA, CDR2 YSYEKL. V shed 4 bases and J shed 5 bases, with 22 bases lying between them. Here the CDR3 reads CASSLQGEFKHRDTQYF. The CDR3 DNA follows: TGCGCCAGCAGCCTCCAAGGAGAGTTTAAGCACCGAGATACGCAGTATTTT.

This clone was seen a single time. This rearrangement joins TRBV7-9 to TRBJ1-2; no clear D. V was pared by 1 base and J by 2 bases, with 11 bases between. This CDR3 is 15 amino acids long. CDR1 and CDR2 (germline): SEHNR, FQNEAQ (reference sequence). The CDR3 DNA reads TGTGCCAGCAGCTTAGTAATCGGGCGAAACTATGGCTACACCTTC. It codes for CASSLVIGRNYGYTF. The full variable domain, rest sourced from reference TRBV7-9 and TRBJ1-2, is DTGVSQNPRHKITKRGQNVTFRCDPISEHNRLYWYRQTLGQGPEFLTYFQNEAQLEKSRLLSDRFSAERPKGSFSTLEIQRTEQGDSAMYLCASSLVIGRNYGYTFGSGTRLTVV.

The chain is built from TRBV27 and TRBJ2-3; no definite D call. Trimming removed 0 bases from V and 0 bases from J, with 10 bases in between. The CDR3 loop spans 16 amino acids. Germline CDR1 reads MNHEY; CDR2 reads SMNVEV (reference sequence). In nucleotides, the CDR3 is TGTGCCAGCAGTTTATCAAGCGTACCCAGCACAGATACGCAGTATTTT. Residues: CASSLSSVPSTDTQYF.

The chain combines TRBV18 with TRBJ2-7; TRBD1 matches 7 bases. V dropped 6 bases and J dropped 6; count of bases not matched to a gene: 11. This CDR3 spans 14 amino acids. Germline V gene sequence: CDR1 KGHSH, CDR2 LQKENI. Here the CDR3 DNA reads TGTGCCAGCTCCCCGAGGACAGGCAGCGGCGAGCAGTACGTC. This gives the protein CASSPRTGSGEQYV.

CDR3 loop: CASSSRDPDNEQFF. CDR3 nucleotide sequence: TGTGCCAGCAGCTCCCGGGACCCCGACAATGAGCAGTTCTTC. The V call is TRBV11-2, the J call TRBJ2-1; D possibly matches TRBD1 or TRBD2 (5 bases each). In germline, CDR1 is SGHAT, CDR2 FQNNGV. The CDR3 spans 14 residues. Trimming shortened V by 4 bases and J by 5 bases, and 12 bases separated the two germline ends.

V usage is TRBV2 and J usage is TRBJ2-1; D not resolved. The germline gives CDR1 SNHLY, CDR2 FYNNEI. V lost 1 base and J lost 0, with 13 bases in between. The CDR3 is 17 residues long. CDR3 coding DNA: TGTGCCAGCAGTGAAGTTCAATGGGGAAGCTCCTACAATGAGCAGTTCTTC. It specifies CASSEVQWGSSYNEQFF. The whole variable domain, remainder taken from reference TRBV2 and TRBJ2-1, is EPEVTQTPSHQVTQMGQEVILRCVPISNHLYFYWYRQILGQKVEFLVSFYNNEISEKSEIFDDQFSVERPDGSNFTLKIRSTKLEDSAMYFCASSEVQWGSSYNEQFFGPGTRLTVL.

The gene calls are TRBV18 and TRBJ1-3, with 7 positions matching TRBD1. The CDR3 has 14 residues. The trim removed 2 bases at V and 2 bases at J, leaving 0 bases unmatched. Germline V gives CDR1 KGHSH, CDR2 LQKENI. The CDR3 sequence: CASSPGTAGNTIYF. The CDR3 coding sequence is TGTGCCAGCTCACCAGGGACAGCTGGAAACACCATATATTTT.

The chain's CDR3 is CASSQLTASGYGYTF. The CDR3 bases are TGTGCCAGCAGCCAGCTGACAGCTTCAGGGTATGGCTACACCTTC. The chain recombines TRBV3-1 (or the pseudogene TRBV3-2) with TRBJ1-2; TRBD1 is a possible D gene (5 bases). The CDR3 totals 15 residues. From germline, CDR1 is LGHDT and CDR2 YNNKEL (reference sequence). Trimming cost V 3 bases and J 5 bases, with 16 bases left between them.